This T cell receptor (beta chain) was sequenced in a study of T cells in narcolepsy. The study's findings and limits: Autoreactive clonotypes reportedly recurred in blood of same and different patients, not controls.

The repertoire was sequenced with immunoSEQ multiplex PCR; TCRdb's copy has only in-frame clones and lacks some. Here the sample spans 32,000 or so clones, about 83% being singletons. Comment on this clone: Its target is unknown.

CDR1 and CDR2 (germline): SNHLY, FYNNEI. V was cut by 3 bases and J by 0 bases, with 9 bases left in between. The CDR3 is made up of 15 amino acids. The sample was CD45RA- memory CD4+ T cells from PBMCs. V usage is TRBV2 and J usage is TRBJ1-3; D remains ambiguous. This receptor was identified in a human donor with narcolepsy. The CDR3 DNA is TGTGCCAGCAGTGAGCAGACCCTCTCTGGAAACACCATATATTTT. It codes for CASSEQTLSGNTIYF.